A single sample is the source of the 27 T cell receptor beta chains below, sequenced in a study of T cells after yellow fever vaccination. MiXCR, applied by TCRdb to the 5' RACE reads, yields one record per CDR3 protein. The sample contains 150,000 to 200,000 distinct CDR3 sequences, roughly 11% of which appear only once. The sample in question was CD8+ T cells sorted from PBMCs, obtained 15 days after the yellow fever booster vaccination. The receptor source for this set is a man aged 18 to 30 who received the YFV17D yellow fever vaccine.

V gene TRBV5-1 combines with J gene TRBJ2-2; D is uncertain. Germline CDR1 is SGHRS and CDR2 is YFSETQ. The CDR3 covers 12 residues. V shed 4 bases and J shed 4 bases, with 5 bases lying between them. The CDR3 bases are TGCGCCAGCAGCCGTCCCACCGGGGAGCTGTTTTTT. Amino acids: CASSRPTGELFF.

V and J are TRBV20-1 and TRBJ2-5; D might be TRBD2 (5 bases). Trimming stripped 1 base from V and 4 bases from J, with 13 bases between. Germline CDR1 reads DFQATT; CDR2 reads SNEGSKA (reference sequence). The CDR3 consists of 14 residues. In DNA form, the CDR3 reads TGCAGTGCTAGAGTCGGGGAAGGTGGAGAGACCCAGTACTTC. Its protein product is CSARVGEGGETQYF.

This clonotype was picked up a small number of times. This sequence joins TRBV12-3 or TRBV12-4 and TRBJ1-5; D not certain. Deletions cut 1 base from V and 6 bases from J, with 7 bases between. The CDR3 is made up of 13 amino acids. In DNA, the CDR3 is TGTGCCAGCAGTTTAGGGGTATCTCAGCCCCAGCATTTT. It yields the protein CASSLGVSQPQHF.

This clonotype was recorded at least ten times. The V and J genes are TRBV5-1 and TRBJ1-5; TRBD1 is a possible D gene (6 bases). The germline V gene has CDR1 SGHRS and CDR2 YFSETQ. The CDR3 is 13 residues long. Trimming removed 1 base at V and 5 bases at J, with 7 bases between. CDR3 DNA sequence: TGCGCCAGCAGCTTGACAGGGCATCAGCCCCAGCATTTT. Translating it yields CASSLTGHQPQHF. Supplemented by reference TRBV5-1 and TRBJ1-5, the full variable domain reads KAGVTQTPRYLIKTRGQQVTLSCSPISGHRSVSWYQQTPGQGLQFLFEYFSETQRNKGNFPGRFSGRQFSNSRSEMNVSTLELGDSALYLCASSLTGHQPQHFGDGTRLSIL.

The CDR3 here is CASTPGLDGIQYF. The DNA of the CDR3 is TGTGCCAGCACCCCCGGACTCGATGGCATTCAGTACTTC. This chain links TRBV6-6 with TRBJ2-4; perhaps TRBD2 as D (5 bases). V lost 7 bases, J lost 9 bases, and 16 bases lay in between. This CDR3 comprises 13 residues. The germline V gene encodes CDR1 MNHNY and CDR2 SVGAGI (reference sequence).

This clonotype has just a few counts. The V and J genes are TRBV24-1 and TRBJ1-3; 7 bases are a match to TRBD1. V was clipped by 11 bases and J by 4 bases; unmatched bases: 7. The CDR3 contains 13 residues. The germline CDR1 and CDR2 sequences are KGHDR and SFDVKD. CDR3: CAIQQGIGNTIYF. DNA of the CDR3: TGTGCCATCCAACAGGGGATCGGAAACACCATATATTTT.

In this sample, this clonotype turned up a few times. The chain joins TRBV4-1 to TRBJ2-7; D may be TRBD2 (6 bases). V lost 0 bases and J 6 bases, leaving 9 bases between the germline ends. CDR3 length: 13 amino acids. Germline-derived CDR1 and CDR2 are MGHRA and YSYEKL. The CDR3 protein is CASSQERGSEQYV. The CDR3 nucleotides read TGCGCCAGCAGCCAAGAACGGGGGAGCGAGCAGTACGTC.

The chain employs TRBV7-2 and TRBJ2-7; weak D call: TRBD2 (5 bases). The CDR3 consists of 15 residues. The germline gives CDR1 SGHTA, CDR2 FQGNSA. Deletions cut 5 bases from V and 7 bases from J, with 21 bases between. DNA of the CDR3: TGTGCCAGCAGCCCCCTAGGGAGCCCCACGATAGAGCAGTACTTC. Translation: CASSPLGSPTIEQYF.

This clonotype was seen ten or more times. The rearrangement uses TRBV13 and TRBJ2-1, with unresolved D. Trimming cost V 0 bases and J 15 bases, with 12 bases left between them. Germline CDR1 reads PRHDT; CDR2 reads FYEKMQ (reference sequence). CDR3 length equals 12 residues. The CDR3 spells CASSLGAGVRFF. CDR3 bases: TGTGCCAGCAGCTTAGGGGCTGGGGTTCGGTTCTTC.

The CDR3 sequence is CASSRWAGEDNEQFF. DNA of the CDR3: TGCGCCAGCAGCCGCTGGGCGGGAGAGGACAATGAGCAGTTCTTC. This chain joins TRBV4-3 and TRBJ2-1; 7 nucleotides align to TRBD2. The germline CDR1 and CDR2 sequences are LGHNA and YSLEER. The V segment lost 4 bases and the J segment 5 bases; nucleotides outside the gene matches: 8. CDR3 length equals 15 residues.

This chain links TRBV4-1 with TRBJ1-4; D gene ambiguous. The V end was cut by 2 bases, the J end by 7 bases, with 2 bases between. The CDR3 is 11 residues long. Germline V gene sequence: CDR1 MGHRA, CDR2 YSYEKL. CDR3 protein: CASSQLEKLFF. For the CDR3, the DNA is TGCGCCAGCAGCCAACTTGAAAAACTGTTTTTT.

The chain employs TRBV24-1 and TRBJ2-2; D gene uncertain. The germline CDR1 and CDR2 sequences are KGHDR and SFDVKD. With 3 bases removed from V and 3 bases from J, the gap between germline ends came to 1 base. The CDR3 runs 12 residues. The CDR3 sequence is CATSDDTGELFF. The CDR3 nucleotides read TGTGCCACCAGTGATGACACCGGGGAGCTGTTTTTT.

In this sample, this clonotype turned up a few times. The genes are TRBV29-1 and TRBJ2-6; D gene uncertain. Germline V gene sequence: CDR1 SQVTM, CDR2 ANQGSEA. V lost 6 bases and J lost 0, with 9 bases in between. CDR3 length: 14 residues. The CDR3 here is CSVVWDSGANVLTF. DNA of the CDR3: TGCAGCGTGGTTTGGGACTCTGGGGCCAACGTCCTGACTTTC. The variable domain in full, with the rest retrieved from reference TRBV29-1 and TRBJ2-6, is SAVISQKPSRDICQRGTSLTIQCQVDSQVTMMFWYRQQPGQSLTLIATANQGSEATYESGFVIDKFPISRPNLTFSTLTVSNMSPEDSSIYLCSVVWDSGANVLTFGAGSRLTVL.

The DNA of the CDR3 is TGCAGTGCCGATGAATCCGGGACCAACACAGATACGCAGTATTTT. Encoded protein: CSADESGTNTDTQYF. The chain joins TRBV20-1 to TRBJ2-3; D might be TRBD1 or TRBD2, each matching 5 bases. CDR1 and CDR2 (germline): DFQATT, SNEGSKA (reference sequence). The CDR3 length is 15 residues. Trimming cost V 6 bases and J 2 bases, with 18 bases left between them.

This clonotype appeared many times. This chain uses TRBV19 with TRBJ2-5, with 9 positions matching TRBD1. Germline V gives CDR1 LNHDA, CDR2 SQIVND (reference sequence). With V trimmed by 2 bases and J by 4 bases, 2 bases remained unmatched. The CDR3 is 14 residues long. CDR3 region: CASSITGGGETQYF. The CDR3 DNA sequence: TGTGCCAGTAGTATAACAGGGGGCGGAGAGACCCAGTACTTC.

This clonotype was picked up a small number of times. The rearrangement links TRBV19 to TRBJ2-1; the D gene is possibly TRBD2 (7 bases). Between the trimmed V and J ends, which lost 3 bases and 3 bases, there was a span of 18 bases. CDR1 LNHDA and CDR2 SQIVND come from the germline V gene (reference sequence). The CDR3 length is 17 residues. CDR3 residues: CASSMGGPLVYYNEQFF. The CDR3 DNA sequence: TGTGCCAGTAGTATGGGGGGGCCCCTCGTCTACTACAATGAGCAGTTCTTC.

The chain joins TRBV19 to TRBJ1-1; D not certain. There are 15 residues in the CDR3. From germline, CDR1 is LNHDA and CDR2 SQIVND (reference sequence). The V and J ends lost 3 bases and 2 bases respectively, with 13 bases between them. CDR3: CASSIPGLGNTEAFF. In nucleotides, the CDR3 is TGTGCCAGTAGTATTCCGGGTCTGGGAAACACTGAAGCTTTCTTT.

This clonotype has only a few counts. CDR3 amino acids: CSASILLAGSRVYTDTQYF. In nucleotides, the CDR3 is TGCAGTGCTAGTATCTTACTAGCGGGCTCCAGAGTATACACAGATACGCAGTATTTT. The gene calls are TRBV20-1 and TRBJ2-3; 9 bases are a match to TRBD2. The CDR3 has 19 amino acids. The germline gives CDR1 DFQATT, CDR2 SNEGSKA (reference sequence). The ends lost 3 bases at V and 2 bases at J; junction bases unmatched: 18.

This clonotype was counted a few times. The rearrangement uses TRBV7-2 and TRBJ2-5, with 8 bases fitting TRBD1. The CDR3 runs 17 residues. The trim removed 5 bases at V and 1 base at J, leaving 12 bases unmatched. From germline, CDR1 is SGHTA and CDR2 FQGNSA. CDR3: CASSLDGQGLFQETQYF. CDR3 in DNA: TGTGCCAGCAGCCTGGACGGACAGGGACTCTTCCAAGAGACCCAGTACTTC.

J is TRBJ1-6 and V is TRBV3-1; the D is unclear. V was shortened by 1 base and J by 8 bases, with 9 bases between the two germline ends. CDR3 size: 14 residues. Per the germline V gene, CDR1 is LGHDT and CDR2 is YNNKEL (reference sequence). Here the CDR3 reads CASSQVGFYSPLHF. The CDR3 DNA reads TGTGCCAGCAGCCAAGTTGGGTTTTATTCACCCCTCCACTTT.

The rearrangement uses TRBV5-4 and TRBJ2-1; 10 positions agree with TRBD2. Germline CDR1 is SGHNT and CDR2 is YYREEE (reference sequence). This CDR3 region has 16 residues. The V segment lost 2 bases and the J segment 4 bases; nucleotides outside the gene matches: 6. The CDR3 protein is CASSLSGLAVYNEQFF. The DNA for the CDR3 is TGTGCCAGCAGCTTATCCGGACTAGCGGTTTACAATGAGCAGTTCTTC.

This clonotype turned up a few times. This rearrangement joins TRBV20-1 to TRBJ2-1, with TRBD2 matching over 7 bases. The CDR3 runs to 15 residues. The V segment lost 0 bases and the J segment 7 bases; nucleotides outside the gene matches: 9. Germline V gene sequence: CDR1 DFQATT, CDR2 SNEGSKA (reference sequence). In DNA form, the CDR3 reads TGCAGTGCTAGAGATCCAGCTAGCGGTCCTAATGAGCAGTTCTTC. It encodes CSARDPASGPNEQFF.

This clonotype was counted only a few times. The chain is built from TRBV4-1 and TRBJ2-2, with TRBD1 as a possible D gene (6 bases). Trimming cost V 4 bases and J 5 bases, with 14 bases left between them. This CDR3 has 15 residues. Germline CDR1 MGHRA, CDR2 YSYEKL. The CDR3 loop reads CASSRLTTGTGELFF. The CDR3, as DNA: TGCGCCAGCAGCCGTCTCACCACAGGGACCGGGGAGCTGTTTTTT.

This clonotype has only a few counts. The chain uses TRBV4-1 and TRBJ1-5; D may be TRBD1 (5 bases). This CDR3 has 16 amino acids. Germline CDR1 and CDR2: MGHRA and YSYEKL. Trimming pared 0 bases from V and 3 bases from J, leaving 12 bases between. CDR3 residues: CASSQDLNRLNQPQHF. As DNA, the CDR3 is TGCGCCAGCAGCCAAGATCTTAACAGGCTCAATCAGCCCCAGCATTTT.

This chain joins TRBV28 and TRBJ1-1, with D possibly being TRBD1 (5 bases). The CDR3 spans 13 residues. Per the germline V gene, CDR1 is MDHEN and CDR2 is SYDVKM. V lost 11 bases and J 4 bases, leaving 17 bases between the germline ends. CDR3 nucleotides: TGTGCCCACCCCCGGGGGATCGCCACTGAAGCTTTCTTT. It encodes CAHPRGIATEAFF.

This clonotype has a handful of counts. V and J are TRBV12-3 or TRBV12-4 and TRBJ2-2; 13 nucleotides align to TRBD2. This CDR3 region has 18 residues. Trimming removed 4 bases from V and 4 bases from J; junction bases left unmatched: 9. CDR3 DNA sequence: TGTGCCAGCAGTTCCCAACTAGCGGGGGGGCCAAGCACCGGGGAGCTGTTTTTT. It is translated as CASSSQLAGGPSTGELFF.

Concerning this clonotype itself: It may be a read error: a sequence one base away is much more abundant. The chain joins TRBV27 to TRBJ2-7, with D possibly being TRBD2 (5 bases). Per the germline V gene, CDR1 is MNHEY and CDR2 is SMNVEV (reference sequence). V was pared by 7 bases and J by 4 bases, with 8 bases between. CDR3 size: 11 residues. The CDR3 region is CASTSGYEQYF. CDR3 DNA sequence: TGTGCCAGCACCTCGGGGTACGAGCAGTACTTC.